These 12 T cell receptor beta chains came from one sample sequenced in a study of cytomegalovirus exposure and HLA in healthy donors. Researchers ran the PCR with 60 Vbeta and 13 Jbeta primers. The repertoire was sequenced with immunoSEQ multiplex PCR; TCRdb's copy has only in-frame clones and lacks some. Found here are some 85,000 clones, roughly 76% of them singletons; the top ten hold around 1.4%. Source material: PBMCs. The origin of the receptors is a male donor in good health and CMV-seronegative.

The CDR3 is CASRVPGQGNTQYF. CDR3 in DNA: TGTGCCAGCAGGGTCCCGGGACAGGGAAATACGCAGTATTTT. The chain carries TRBV5-4 and TRBJ2-3, with TRBD1 matching over 9 bases. The CDR3 has 14 amino acids. Germline V lookup: CDR1 SGHNT, CDR2 YYREEE (reference sequence). The V and J ends lost 5 bases and 7 bases, in that order; junction bases with no gene match: 8.

The gene calls are TRBV5-6 and TRBJ2-3; 7 bases are shared with TRBD2. Germline CDR1 is SGHDT and CDR2 is YYEEEE. V was clipped by 0 bases and J by 0 bases; unmatched bases: 4. The length of the CDR3 is 16 residues. In DNA form, the CDR3 reads TGTGCCAGCAGCTTGGCGGCTAGCGGAAGCACAGATACGCAGTATTTT. This gives the protein CASSLAASGSTDTQYF.

This clone was counted only a few times. The chain carries TRBV6-1 and TRBJ1-6; D uncertain. CDR1 and CDR2 from the germline V gene are MNHNS and SASEGT. Trimming removed 1 base at V and 6 bases at J, with 4 bases between. This CDR3 spans 13 amino acids. This CDR3 reads CASSEGSNSPLHF. CDR3 nucleotides: TGTGCCAGCAGTGAAGGTAGTAATTCACCCCTCCACTTT.

The chain uses TRBV7-8 and TRBJ1-3; a possible D gene is TRBD1 (5 bases). The CDR3 is made up of 14 amino acids. V lost 5 bases to trimming and J lost 9 bases, with 17 bases between them. Per germline, CDR1 SGHVS and CDR2 FQNEAQ. The CDR3 DNA reads TGTGCCAGCAGCCCCGCCGGGGGAAGAAGCACCATATATTTT. It translates to CASSPAGGRSTIYF.

The chain has TRBV7-9 and TRBJ1-2, with D uncertain. This CDR3 comprises 13 residues. Germline loops: CDR1 SEHNR, CDR2 FQNEAQ (reference sequence). Between the trimmed V and J ends, which lost 1 base and 4 bases, there was a span of 7 bases. The CDR3 bases are TGTGCCAGCAGCTTAGGAGCGCTCTATGGCTACACCTTC. Its protein product is CASSLGALYGYTF.

V usage is TRBV27 and J usage is TRBJ1-4; 9 positions agree with TRBD1. V was clipped by 5 bases and J by 2 bases; unmatched bases: 3. The CDR3 has 15 residues. Germline CDR1 and CDR2: MNHEY and SMNVEV (reference sequence). In DNA form, the CDR3 reads TGTGCCAGCAGTACAGGGGGCTCGACTAATGAAAAACTGTTTTTT. Amino acid sequence: CASSTGGSTNEKLFF.

The CDR3 DNA is TGTGCCAGCCGGCCTGGGCGCAGCTTTCTCTCCTACGAGCAGTACTTC. Residues: CASRPGRSFLSYEQYF. The chain joins TRBV6-6 to TRBJ2-7; D unclear. V lost 8 bases and J 0 bases, leaving 20 bases between the germline ends. Germline V gene sequence: CDR1 MNHNY, CDR2 SVGAGI (reference sequence). This CDR3 is built from 16 residues.

The chain links TRBV9 to TRBJ2-5; possible D gene TRBD2, 5 bases. Gene TRBJ2-7 matches the end of the DNA better, so the J call may be wrong. CDR1 and CDR2 from the germline V gene are SGDLS and YYNGEE. CDR3 length equals 14 residues. CDR3 coding DNA: TGTGCCAGCAGCGTACGTGAGGGAAGCTACGAGCAGTACTTC. It yields the protein CASSVREGSYEQYF.

The chain has TRBV28 and TRBJ2-3, with D perhaps matching TRBD2 (6 bases). The CDR3 loop spans 12 amino acids. Germline V CDR1 and CDR2: MDHEN, SYDVKM. V lost 10 bases and J lost 2, with 10 bases in between. For the CDR3, the DNA is TGTGCCACAAGGACTAACACAGATACGCAGTATTTT. This codes for CATRTNTDTQYF. The entire variable domain, with the rest obtained from reference TRBV28 and TRBJ2-3, is as follows: DVKVTQSSRYLVKRTGEKVFLECVQDMDHENMFWYRQDPGLGLRLIYFSYDVKMKEKGDIPEGYSVSREKKERFSLILESASTNQTSMYLCATRTNTDTQYFGPGTRLTVL.

The chain is built from TRBV5-1 and TRBJ2-1; TRBD2 matches at 14 bases. The CDR3 runs to 15 residues. CDR1 and CDR2 from the germline V gene are SGHRS and YFSETQ. V shed 7 bases, J shed 8 bases, and the junction held 8 bases outside the gene matches. In nucleotides, the CDR3 is TGCGCCAGCTTGACGGGACTAGCGGGGGATTATGAGCAGTTCTTC. Its translation is CASLTGLAGDYEQFF.

The V call is TRBV6-6, the J call TRBJ2-7; weak D call: TRBD2 (5 bases). The germline V gene encodes CDR1 MNHNY and CDR2 SVGAGI (reference sequence). CDR3 length: 15 amino acids. V gave up 6 bases and J gave up 0 bases, with 15 bases separating them. CDR3 in DNA: TGTGCCAGCAGATCCCCCCGGGATACCTCCTACGAGCAGTACTTC. Its protein is CASRSPRDTSYEQYF.

The V and J genes are TRBV29-1 and TRBJ2-1, with D unresolved. V lost 4 bases, J lost 9 bases, and 16 bases lay in between. The germline gives CDR1 SQVTM, CDR2 ANQGSEA. The CDR3 length is 13 residues. The CDR3 here is CSVVSVQVLEQFF. In nucleotides, the CDR3 is TGCAGCGTTGTATCTGTGCAGGTACTTGAGCAGTTCTTC.